Presented here are 9 T cell receptor beta chains from one specimen sequenced in a study of cytomegalovirus exposure and HLA in healthy donors. PCR employed 60 Vbeta and 13 Jbeta primers. Profiled with immunoSEQ multiplex PCR; TCRdb holds only in-frame clones, not every one. The sample records under 250,000 clones, roughly four fifths being singletons. Specimen: PBMCs. Source of these receptors: a man aged 25 to 40 in good health and CMV-seronegative.

The rearrangement links TRBV7-2 to TRBJ2-1; 10 bases align to TRBD1. The germline V gene has CDR1 SGHTA and CDR2 FQGNSA. V was clipped by 5 bases and J by 6 bases; unmatched bases: 7. The CDR3 contains 15 residues. The DNA of the CDR3 is TGTGCCAGCAGCCACAGGACAGGGGGGTTCAATGAGCAGTTCTTC. Protein: CASSHRTGGFNEQFF.

V is TRBV27 and J is TRBJ2-7, with 14 nucleotides matching TRBD2. Trimming cost V 5 bases and J 3 bases; bases outside gene matches: 9. This CDR3 has 17 amino acids. The germline V gene has CDR1 MNHEY and CDR2 SMNVEV (reference sequence). Written as DNA, the CDR3 is TGTGCCAGCAGTAGCGGACTAGCGGGAGGAAGTGGCTACGAGCAGTACTTC. Translated: CASSSGLAGGSGYEQYF.

This chain joins TRBV11-2 and TRBJ2-3; TRBD2 matches 11 bases. The CDR3 is 16 amino acids. Losses at the gene ends were 1 base for V and 5 bases for J; bases not matched to a gene: 5. In germline, CDR1 is SGHAT, CDR2 FQNNGV. The CDR3 is CASSLVFSGRVDTQYF. CDR3 bases: TGTGCCAGCAGCTTAGTTTTTAGCGGGAGGGTAGATACGCAGTATTTT.

V is TRBV29-1 and J is TRBJ2-5; 11 nucleotides align to TRBD2. CDR1 and CDR2 (germline): SQVTM, ANQGSEA. The CDR3 has 16 amino acids. V was pared by 1 base and J by 5 bases, with 9 bases of the junction left unmatched. CDR3 nucleotides: TGCAGCGTTGAAGGAACTAGCGGGAGTTTGTTGGAGACCCAGTACTTC. Residues: CSVEGTSGSLLETQYF.

This clone was picked up one time. The chain carries TRBV11-2 and TRBJ1-2, with TRBD1 matching over 8 bases. Losses at the gene ends were 2 bases for V and 4 bases for J; bases not matched to a gene: 6. CDR3 length equals 15 residues. The V gene's germline CDR1 is SGHAT and CDR2 FQNNGV. CDR3 amino acids: CASSLQQGAGYGYTF. CDR3 bases: TGTGCCAGCAGCTTACAGCAGGGGGCGGGCTATGGCTACACCTTC.

This clone was seen a handful of times. For the CDR3, the DNA is TGTGCCAGCAGTGCCCACGGCGACAGGGGCTATGGCTACACCTTC. This sequence encodes CASSAHGDRGYGYTF. The chain has TRBV25-1 and TRBJ1-2; 8 nucleotides line up with TRBD1. Germline CDR1 and CDR2: MGHDK and SYGVNS. J was trimmed by 4 bases and V by 4 bases; bases with no gene match: 8. The CDR3 is 15 residues long.

V is TRBV6-5 and J is TRBJ2-5; TRBD2 agrees at 9 bases. The J call may be incorrect, as the DNA end agrees better with TRBJ2-7. Germline V gene data show CDR1 as MNHEY and CDR2 as SVGAGI. The CDR3 is made up of 15 amino acids. The CDR3 DNA reads TGTGCCAGCAGTTACACAGGGACTAGCAACTACGAGCAGTACTTC. Protein product: CASSYTGTSNYEQYF.

This chain joins TRBV14 and TRBJ2-2; 9 bases are a match to TRBD1. Germline V gene lookup returns CDR1 SGHDN and CDR2 FVKESK. The CDR3 sequence is 15 residues long. J gave up 3 bases and V 4 bases, and 3 bases lay outside the gene matches. This chain's CDR3 is CASSPRQGDTGELFF. The CDR3 DNA sequence: TGTGCCAGCAGCCCGCGACAGGGGGACACCGGGGAGCTGTTTTTT.

The chain recombines TRBV5-3 with TRBJ2-1, with 12 bases fitting TRBD2. TRBV5-3 is known as an ORF, though its function is uncertain. CDR3 length: 21 amino acids. The ends lost 1 base at V and 0 bases at J; junction bases unmatched: 14. DNA for the CDR3: TGTGCCAGAAGCTTGAGGGCGGTGACTAGCGGGGGTGCTAGCTCCTACAATGAGCAGTTCTTC. Protein sequence: CARSLRAVTSGGASSYNEQFF.